Each of the 32 T cell receptor beta chains below was sequenced from the same sample in a study of OX40 agonist ivuxolimab in advanced cancers. Profiled with immunoSEQ multiplex PCR; TCRdb holds only in-frame clones, not every one. The table lists approximately 66,000 clones, roughly 86% of them singletons, with 1.2% in the top ten. Source: CD4+ or CD8+ T cells sorted from blood, taken in a trial of the OX40 agonist ivuxolimab. The receptors come from an adult with an advanced solid tumor such as melanoma, head and neck, liver or kidney cancer.

The V gene is TRBV9, the J gene TRBJ2-1; D unresolved. The V gene's germline CDR1 is SGDLS and CDR2 YYNGEE. CDR3 length equals 15 residues. The V end was cut by 1 base, the J end by 4 bases, with 12 bases between. The CDR3 loop is CASSVLGARYNEQFF. CDR3 bases: TGTGCCAGCAGCGTACTCGGAGCTCGGTACAATGAGCAGTTCTTC.

This CDR3 is CASSGKGPSNQPQHF. The CDR3 region has the DNA TGTGCCAGCAGTGGTAAAGGTCCTAGCAATCAGCCCCAGCATTTT. V gene TRBV2 combines with J gene TRBJ1-5; no firm D call. This CDR3 is built from 15 residues. Trimming left V 4 bases short and J 0 bases short, with 10 bases between. The germline V gene encodes CDR1 SNHLY and CDR2 FYNNEI.

J is TRBJ2-2 and V is TRBV7-3, with D unclear. From germline, CDR1 is SGHTA and CDR2 FQGTGA. The CDR3 is 14 residues long. V dropped 3 bases and J dropped 4 bases, with 9 bases sitting between them. For the CDR3, the DNA is TGTGCCAGCAGCTTGAATACCCTCACCGGGGAGCTGTTTTTT. Amino acid sequence: CASSLNTLTGELFF.

The chain uses TRBV2 and TRBJ2-3; D is uncertain. V lost 4 bases, J lost 6 bases, and 11 bases lay in between. The CDR3 runs to 13 residues. Germline lookup yields CDR1 SNHLY and CDR2 FYNNEI. DNA for the CDR3: TGTGCCAGCAGTGTGCAGAATCGGGATACGCAGTATTTT. Translating gives CASSVQNRDTQYF.

The V call is TRBV5-5, the J call TRBJ2-7; 7 bases map to TRBD2. Germline assignment: CDR1 SGHKS and CDR2 YYEKEE (reference sequence). This CDR3 is built from 16 residues. V gave up 0 bases and J gave up 1 base; unmatched junction bases: 7. CDR3 in amino acids: CASSLAGEGVSYEQYF. CDR3 sequence (DNA): TGTGCCAGCAGCTTGGCGGGGGAGGGTGTATCCTACGAGCAGTACTTC. Variable domain in full (rest from reference TRBV5-5 and TRBJ2-7): DAGVTQSPTHLIKTRGQQVTLRCSPISGHKSVSWYQQVLGQGPQFIFQYYEKEERGRGNFPDRFSARQFPNYSSELNVNALLLGDSALYLCASSLAGEGVSYEQYFGPGTRLTVT.

This sequence joins TRBV11-2 and TRBJ1-4, with 8 nucleotides matching TRBD1. CDR3 length equals 16 residues. The germline V gene has CDR1 SGHAT and CDR2 FQNNGV. V lost 1 base to trimming and J lost 7 bases; unmatched junction nucleotides: 8. Here the CDR3 reads CASSLGWRTGSEKLFF. The CDR3 coding sequence is TGTGCCAGCAGCTTAGGGTGGAGGACAGGGAGTGAAAAACTGTTTTTT.

Here the CDR3 reads CASSQEGLAGGKETQYF. CDR3 nucleotide sequence: TGTGCCAGCAGCCAAGAAGGTCTAGCGGGGGGGAAAGAGACCCAGTACTTC. V and J are TRBV4-2 and TRBJ2-5; TRBD2 matches at 12 bases. Germline V CDR1 and CDR2: LGHNA, YNFKEQ. The junction had 5 bases not matched to a gene; V was cut back by 0 bases and J by 3 bases. CDR3 length: 17 residues.

This clone was recorded only once. V gene TRBV7-6 combines with J gene TRBJ2-7; possible D gene TRBD1, 5 bases. V was cut by 3 bases and J by 2 bases, with 8 bases left in between. Germline V gene sequence: CDR1 SGHVS, CDR2 FNYEAQ. This CDR3 spans 13 amino acids. The CDR3 coding sequence is TGTGCCAGCAGCTTTGGGGCACCCTACGAGCAGTACTTC. As protein: CASSFGAPYEQYF. Looking up the rest from reference TRBV7-6 and TRBJ2-7 gives the full variable domain: GAGVSQSPRYKVTKRGQDVALRCDPISGHVSLYWYRQALGQGPEFLTYFNYEAQQDKSGLPNDRFSAERPEGSISTLTIQRTEQRDSAMYRCASSFGAPYEQYFGPGTRLTVT.

V usage is TRBV7-8 and J usage is TRBJ1-6; D unclear. This CDR3 has 18 residues. Trimming removed 2 bases from V and 4 bases from J, with 18 bases in between. Germline values: CDR1 SGHVS, CDR2 FQNEAQ. CDR3 residues: CASSLIGPRVGYNSPLHF. The CDR3 DNA is TGTGCCAGCAGCTTAATCGGACCGAGGGTTGGATATAATTCACCCCTCCACTTT.

CDR3 sequence (DNA): TGTGCCAGCTCCCTCGACAGGCTCGCCTACGAGCAGTACTTC. It codes for CASSLDRLAYEQYF. The chain combines TRBV18 with TRBJ2-7; D might be TRBD1 (6 bases). CDR1 and CDR2 from the germline V gene are KGHSH and LQKENI. The germline V and J ends were trimmed by 6 bases and 2 bases, with 14 bases remaining between them. This CDR3 region has 14 residues.

V and J are TRBV5-4 and TRBJ2-1; the match to TRBD2 covers 7 bases. The germline V gene has CDR1 SGHNT and CDR2 YYREEE (reference sequence). The CDR3 consists of 13 residues. V was clipped by 2 bases and J by 6 bases; unmatched bases: 2. In DNA, the CDR3 is TGTGCCAGCAGCTTAAGACTAGCCAATGAGCAGTTCTTC. Its translation: CASSLRLANEQFF.

The chain links TRBV5-4 to TRBJ1-2; D perhaps matches TRBD1 (5 bases). The CDR3 totals 13 residues. Trimming took off 2 bases at V and 7 bases at J, with 12 bases between the two ends. Germline values: CDR1 SGHNT, CDR2 YYREEE (reference sequence). In DNA, the CDR3 is TGTGCCAGCAGCTTTGGGGGGGACCCTGGCTACACCTTC. Its translation: CASSFGGDPGYTF. Complete variable domain (other parts from reference TRBV5-4 and TRBJ1-2): ETGVTQSPTHLIKTRGQQVTLRCSSQSGHNTVSWYQQALGQGPQFIFQYYREEENGRGNFPPRFSGLQFPNYSSELNVNALELDDSALYLCASSFGGDPGYTFGSGTRLTVV.

The gene calls are TRBV7-9 and TRBJ2-3; 7 positions agree with TRBD2. Germline CDR1 and CDR2: SEHNR and FQNEAQ (reference sequence). V gave up 0 bases and J gave up 0 bases; unmatched junction bases: 12. This CDR3 spans 19 amino acids. The DNA for the CDR3 is TGTGCCAGCAGCTTAGCGCTGGGAGGGGTTGACTCTAGCACAGATACGCAGTATTTT. It specifies CASSLALGGVDSSTDTQYF. Filled out from reference TRBV7-9 and TRBJ2-3, the complete variable domain reads DTGVSQNPRHKITKRGQNVTFRCDPISEHNRLYWYRQTLGQGPEFLTYFQNEAQLEKSRLLSDRFSAERPKGSFSTLEIQRTEQGDSAMYLCASSLALGGVDSSTDTQYFGPGTRLTVL.

The V and J genes are TRBV21-1 and TRBJ2-7. TRBV21-1 is a pseudogene locus. The CDR3 contains 16 residues. For the CDR3, the DNA is TGTGCCAGCAGCAAAGCGCTGTTTGGTGACTCCTACGAGCAGTACTTC. It specifies CASSKALFGDSYEQYF.

V gene TRBV7-9 combines with J gene TRBJ1-1; 7 nucleotides align to TRBD1. CDR1 and CDR2 from the germline V gene are SEHNR and FQNEAQ (reference sequence). This CDR3 is 14 amino acids long. V shed 2 bases and J 5 bases; nucleotides not matched to a gene: 5. The CDR3 here is CASSLTGVRTEAFF. The CDR3 coding sequence is TGTGCCAGCAGCTTAACAGGGGTTCGGACTGAAGCTTTCTTT.

The genes are TRBV7-2 and TRBJ2-3; 8 bases agree with TRBD2. The CDR3 runs to 17 residues. Trimming cost V 4 bases and J 1 base; bases outside gene matches: 10. Germline V gene sequence: CDR1 SGHTA, CDR2 FQGNSA. The CDR3 DNA reads TGTGCCAGCAGCTCAAACGGTCTAGCGGGTCGCACAGATACGCAGTATTTT. This encodes CASSSNGLAGRTDTQYF.

This rearrangement joins TRBV27 to TRBJ1-5; 9 bases are shared with TRBD1. Germline V CDR1 and CDR2: MNHEY, SMNVEV (reference sequence). CDR3 length: 16 amino acids. The V and J ends lost 0 bases and 6 bases, in that order; junction bases with no gene match: 6. CDR3 residues: CASSLSGDRVGQPQHF. CDR3 nucleotide sequence: TGTGCCAGCAGTTTATCAGGGGACAGGGTGGGTCAGCCCCAGCATTTT.

The CDR3 reads CAVAGQGRGYGYTF. The CDR3 DNA sequence: TGTGCCGTAGCGGGACAGGGGCGGGGCTATGGCTACACCTTC. V gene TRBV28 combines with J gene TRBJ1-2, with TRBD1 identical over 10 bases. This CDR3 is built from 14 residues. Germline V gives CDR1 MDHEN, CDR2 SYDVKM. After removal of 11 bases from V and 4 bases from J, the junction contained 10 bases not matched to a gene.

V is TRBV20-1 and J is TRBJ1-2; D might be TRBD1 (5 bases). Germline V gene lookup returns CDR1 DFQATT and CDR2 SNEGSKA (reference sequence). Between the trimmed V and J ends, which lost 3 bases and 6 bases, there was a span of 8 bases. The CDR3 has 11 residues. This CDR3 is CSARQGHGYTF. The CDR3 nucleotides are TGCAGTGCTAGGCAGGGACATGGCTACACCTTC.

J is TRBJ2-3 and V is TRBV5-1; D unclear. This CDR3 has 16 residues. V dropped 0 bases and J dropped 2 bases, with 13 bases sitting between them. Germline lookup yields CDR1 SGHRS and CDR2 YFSETQ. Here the CDR3 reads CASSLGVSENTDTQYF. In DNA, the CDR3 is TGCGCCAGCAGCTTGGGAGTGTCGGAGAACACAGATACGCAGTATTTT.

V and J are TRBV7-8 and TRBJ2-5, with D uncertain. From germline, CDR1 is SGHVS and CDR2 FQNEAQ. Trimming took off 5 bases at V and 2 bases at J, with 12 bases between the two ends. This CDR3 spans 14 amino acids. The CDR3 nucleotides read TGTGCCAGCAGCCGAGGACGGACGCAAGAGACCCAGTACTTC. Protein: CASSRGRTQETQYF.

The rearrangement joins TRBV5-1 to TRBJ1-1, with a possible D match to TRBD1 (5 bases). CDR1 is SGHRS, CDR2 YFSETQ, per germline. Trimming took off 4 bases at V and 2 bases at J, with 12 bases between the two ends. There are 14 residues in the CDR3. CDR3 DNA: TGCGCCAGCAGCGGAGACAGTCATAACACTGAAGCTTTCTTT. Its translation is CASSGDSHNTEAFF.

V usage is TRBV7-2 and J usage is TRBJ2-3; 14 bases fit TRBD2. The CDR3 contains 18 residues. The V segment lost 1 base and the J segment 5 bases; nucleotides outside the gene matches: 8. Germline V gene sequence: CDR1 SGHTA, CDR2 FQGNSA. In DNA, the CDR3 is TGTGCCAGCAGCTTAGTGAGACTAGCGGGGGGGCAAAGAGATACGCAGTATTTT. This translates into CASSLVRLAGGQRDTQYF.

V and J are TRBV7-2 and TRBJ2-3, with D possibly TRBD2 on 5 matching bases. The germline V and J ends were trimmed by 5 bases and 2 bases, with 14 bases remaining between them. CDR3 length: 15 residues. Germline V gene data show CDR1 as SGHTA and CDR2 as FQGNSA. CDR3 in amino acids: CASSLSERYTDTQYF. The CDR3 bases are TGTGCCAGCAGCCTCAGTGAGCGGTACACAGATACGCAGTATTTT.

The V gene is TRBV4-2, the J gene TRBJ2-6, with D hard to call. V lost 6 bases, J lost 4 bases, and 13 bases lay in between. The CDR3 is 15 amino acids. Germline CDR1 reads LGHNA; CDR2 reads YNFKEQ. This CDR3 is CASSHQASGANVLTF. CDR3 DNA sequence: TGTGCCAGCAGTCACCAAGCATCGGGGGCCAACGTCCTGACTTTC.

This rearrangement joins TRBV5-5 to TRBJ1-1, with D possibly being TRBD1 (5 bases). Germline CDR1 and CDR2: SGHKS and YYEKEE (reference sequence). The CDR3 has 15 residues. Trimming took off 1 base at V and 4 bases at J, with 14 bases between the two ends. The CDR3 is CASSLLDSKTTEAFF. The CDR3 DNA reads TGTGCCAGCAGCTTGCTAGACAGTAAGACCACTGAAGCTTTCTTT.

This clone was detected only once. The V and J genes are TRBV2 and TRBJ2-3; 7 bases map to TRBD1. CDR1 is SNHLY, CDR2 FYNNEI, per germline. V shed 6 bases, J shed 4 bases, and the junction held 7 bases outside the gene matches. The CDR3 runs 14 residues. The DNA of the CDR3 is TGTGCCAGCAGCCTGGGACAGCGATCAGATACGCAGTATTTT. This codes for CASSLGQRSDTQYF.

This clone turned up a few times. V usage is TRBV6-5 and J usage is TRBJ2-3; 8 positions match TRBD2. The CDR3 is 16 residues long. Germline-derived CDR1 and CDR2 are MNHEY and SVGAGI. V lost 2 bases and J lost 2; bases outside the gene matches: 6. The CDR3, as DNA: TGTGCCAGCAGTTACGGTGCGGGGGGCCACACAGATACGCAGTATTTT. It is translated as CASSYGAGGHTDTQYF.

The chain links TRBV7-2 to TRBJ2-3; D is ambiguous. Deletions cut 1 base from V and 3 bases from J, with 11 bases between. CDR1 is SGHTA, CDR2 FQGNSA, per germline. This CDR3 spans 15 amino acids. The CDR3 loop reads CASSLVIGLTDTQYF. CDR3 DNA sequence: TGTGCCAGCAGCTTAGTTATTGGTTTAACAGATACGCAGTATTTT.

The rearrangement joins TRBV7-6 to TRBJ1-2; D unclear. The CDR3 has 17 residues. Germline values: CDR1 SGHVS, CDR2 FNYEAQ. With 5 bases removed from V and 5 bases from J, the gap between germline ends came to 24 bases. In DNA form, the CDR3 reads TGTGCCAGCAGCCCACAGAGAACCCGCCTTATCCCTTATGGCTACACCTTC. Protein product: CASSPQRTRLIPYGYTF.

The rearrangement links TRBV9 to TRBJ2-7, with 8 nucleotides matching TRBD1. With 4 bases clipped from V and 3 bases from J, the junction kept 15 bases outside the gene matches. Germline-derived CDR1 and CDR2 are SGDLS and YYNGEE. The CDR3 spans 17 residues. Here the CDR3 reads CASSQRDRLLEFYEQYF. In DNA form, the CDR3 reads TGTGCCAGCAGCCAACGGGACAGGCTCCTTGAGTTCTACGAGCAGTACTTC.

A note on this clone: Germline is not matched at one junction end, which may reflect a read error. The genes are TRBV5-6 and TRBJ2-7, with 7 nucleotides matching TRBD1. CDR3 size: 14 residues. Germline values: CDR1 SGHDT, CDR2 YYEEEE. CDR3 nucleotides: TGTGCCAGCGGAGAACAGGGGACCGTCTACGAGCAGTGCTTC. Translated, it gives CASGEQGTVYEQCF. The variable domain in full, with the rest retrieved from reference TRBV5-6 and TRBJ2-7, is DAGVTQSPTHLIKTRGQQVTLRCSPKSGHDTVSWYQQALGQGPQFIFQYYEEEERQRGNFPDRFSGHQFPNYSSELNVNALLLGDSALYLCASGEQGTVYEQCFGPGTRLTVT.